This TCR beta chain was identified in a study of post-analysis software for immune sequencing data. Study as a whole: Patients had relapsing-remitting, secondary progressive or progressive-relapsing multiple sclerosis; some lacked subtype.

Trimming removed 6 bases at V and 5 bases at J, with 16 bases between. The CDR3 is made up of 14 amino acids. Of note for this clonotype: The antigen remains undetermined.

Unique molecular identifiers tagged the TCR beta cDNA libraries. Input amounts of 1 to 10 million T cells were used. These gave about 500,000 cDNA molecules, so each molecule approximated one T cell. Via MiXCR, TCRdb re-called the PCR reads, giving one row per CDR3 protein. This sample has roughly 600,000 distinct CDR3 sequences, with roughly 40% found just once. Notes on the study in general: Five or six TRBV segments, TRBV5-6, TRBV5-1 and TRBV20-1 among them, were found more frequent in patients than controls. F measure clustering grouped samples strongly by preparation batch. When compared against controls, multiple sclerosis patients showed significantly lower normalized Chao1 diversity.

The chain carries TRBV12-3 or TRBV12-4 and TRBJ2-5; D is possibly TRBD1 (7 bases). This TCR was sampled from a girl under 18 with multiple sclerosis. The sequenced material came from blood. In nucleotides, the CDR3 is TGTGCCAGCAGAGCCAGGGGGGCGAGGGAGACCCAGTACTTC. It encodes CASRARGARETQYF.